The present TCR beta chain was sequenced within a study of shared T cell receptors in the human thymus (dated by TCRdb to the early 2020s). Some background on the complete study: The study examined how self-reactive, shared T-cell receptor alpha chains are generated in the human thymus.

Turning to this clone: The clone's antigen remains unknown. No much larger clone is present one base from it, and per-base qualities are unavailable.

The CDR3 measures 14 amino acids from cysteine to phenylalanine. Only the CDR3 part of the read is kept: 42 bases, read in frame from the first base. V lost 2 bases and J lost 5 bases; the stretch between them is 13 bases long. From the germline V gene (reference sequence), CDR1 is SGHKS and CDR2 is YYEKEE. Libraries came from the immunoSEQ multiplex PCR assay. TCRdb stores this immuneACCESS table with in-frame sequences only. Part of the clones is absent; in the studies checked, under half of the shortfall reflects unresolved V genes, and no reason is known for the rest. The sample table holds approximately 760,000 clones, of which 80% to 90% were seen once. In total, the top ten clones hold around 0.01% of the sample. The same specimen was also included in a second study, on human thymus T cells. The second investigation adds: In Finland, the donors were immunologically healthy infants who were having open corrective cardiac surgery for congenital heart defects. Thymus tissue was collected as surgical resects that were removed during corrective cardiac surgery. Usage of V and J gene segments appeared to be biased in both the thymic and the peripheral blood repertoires. Highly overlapping thymic TCR repertoires among unrelated individuals were reported in the related research. The study used about eight infant thymus samples plus four related peripheral blood samples to characterize TCR alpha and beta repertoires. The infant donors were roughly 7 to 250 days old, and the cohort included five or six males and a couple of females. Thymocytes were mechanically released from the tissue and were stored as pellets of about 10-30 million cells at -70 degrees C. A QIAsymphony instrument was used to extract genomic DNA from frozen cell pellets. The immunoSEQ multiplex PCR assay was used to amplify the TCRB and TCRAD loci from a standardized quantity of quality-controlled genomic DNA. The amplicons covered the V(D)J region and were long enough to include the CDR3 and to identify the V and J genes. The amplicons were sequenced on an Illumina platform via the commercial immunoSEQ service. Primer bias and sequencing errors were corrected as previously described, and TCRAD and TCRB were defined on the basis of the IMGT database. The repertoires were analysed using immunoSEQ Analyzer 3.0 and VDJTools for basic statistics, V/J segment usage, diversity estimates, rarefaction and pairwise overlap. Diversity was estimated using the Chao1, ChaoE, Efron-Thisted, Shannon and inverse Simpson indices, and was also estimated on datasets down-sampled to the size of the smallest sample. For repertoire overlap, CDR3 nucleotide sequence, V gene and J gene had to match strictly, and clustering was done by Jaccard-based multidimensional scaling. On average, thymus samples yielded around 850,000 unique TCRB clonotypes, whereas blood samples yielded about 84,000.

The source material was thymocytes. This chain joins TRBV5-5 to TRBJ1-2; the D gene cannot be named for sure. This TCR derives from a girl less than two years old with a congenital heart defect. Donor details come from another sample of the same person, matched by shared clones. The sequenced DNA: TGTGCCAGCAGCTTTTTTGAGTGGGAGTATGGCTACACCTTC. It is translated as CASSFFEWEYGYTF.